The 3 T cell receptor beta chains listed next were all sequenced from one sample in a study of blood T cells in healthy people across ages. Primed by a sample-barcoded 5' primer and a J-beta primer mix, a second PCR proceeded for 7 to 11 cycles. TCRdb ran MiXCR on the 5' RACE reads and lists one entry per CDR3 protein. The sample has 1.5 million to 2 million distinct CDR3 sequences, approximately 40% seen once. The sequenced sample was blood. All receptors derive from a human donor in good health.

The CDR3 is CSAGGNQETQYF. As DNA, the CDR3 is TGCAGTGCCGGGGGGAACCAAGAGACCCAGTACTTC. The chain has TRBV20-1 and TRBJ2-5; 7 bases line up with TRBD2. This CDR3 is 12 amino acids long. Per the germline V gene, CDR1 is DFQATT and CDR2 is SNEGSKA (reference sequence). V lost 6 bases and J lost 0; bases outside the gene matches: 1.

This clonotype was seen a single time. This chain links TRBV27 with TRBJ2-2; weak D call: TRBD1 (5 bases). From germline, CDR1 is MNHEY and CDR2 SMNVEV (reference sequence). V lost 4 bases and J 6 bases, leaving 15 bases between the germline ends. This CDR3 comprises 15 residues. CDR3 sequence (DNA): TGTGCCAGCAGTTCGACAGCGTCTGTCGCCGGGGAGCTGTTTTTT. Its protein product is CASSSTASVAGELFF.

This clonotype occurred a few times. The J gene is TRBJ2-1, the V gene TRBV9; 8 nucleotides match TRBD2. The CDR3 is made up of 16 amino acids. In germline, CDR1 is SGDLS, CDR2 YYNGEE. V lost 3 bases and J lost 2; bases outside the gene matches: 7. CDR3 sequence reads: CASSAGGDSAYNEQFF. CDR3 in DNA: TGTGCCAGCAGCGCCGGGGGGGACTCCGCCTACAATGAGCAGTTCTTC.